Shown below are 23 T cell receptor beta chains from a single sample sequenced in a study of cytomegalovirus exposure and HLA in healthy donors (TCRdb year 2017). Library preparation employed the immunoSEQ multiplex PCR assay. For the multiplex PCR, a mixture combining 60 forward primers for TCR Vbeta segments and 13 reverse primers for TCR Jbeta segments was used. Sourced from immuneACCESS, this table was stored by TCRdb with only in-frame sequences that have V and J called. A share of the clones is absent; for the studies checked, an unresolved V gene accounts for under half, and the remainder has no known explanation. In all, the sample holds fewer than 150,000 clones, and approximately 89% of those were seen once. Approximately 6.7% of the sample comes from the top ten. Input material: PBMCs. The receptors come from a young woman in good health and CMV-seropositive.

The chain couples TRBV19 to TRBJ2-1, with 7 bases fitting TRBD1. Trimming cost V 3 bases and J 4 bases; bases outside gene matches: 6. The CDR3 has 15 amino acids. Germline V lookup: CDR1 LNHDA, CDR2 SQIVND (reference sequence). This CDR3 reads CASSMQGDRYNEQFF. In DNA, the CDR3 is TGTGCCAGTAGTATGCAGGGGGACCGATACAATGAGCAGTTCTTC.

The chain recombines TRBV28 with TRBJ1-2; 7 bases are a match to TRBD1. After removal of 4 bases from V and 8 bases from J, the junction contained 4 bases not matched to a gene. Per germline, CDR1 MDHEN and CDR2 SYDVKM. The CDR3 totals 12 residues. CDR3 sequence (DNA): TGTGCCAGCAGTTGGGACAGATACGGCTACACCTTC. The encoded protein is CASSWDRYGYTF.

CDR3 sequence reads: CAWSVRGGFYEQYF. DNA for the CDR3: TGTGCCTGGAGTGTACGGGGGGGATTCTACGAGCAGTACTTC. The chain has TRBV30 and TRBJ2-7; 8 bases are a match to TRBD2. The CDR3 runs 14 residues. The germline CDR1 and CDR2 sequences are GTSNPN and SVGIG (reference sequence). V was clipped by 0 bases and J by 3 bases; unmatched bases: 4.

The count of this clone is one. The V gene is TRBV6-1, the J gene TRBJ1-2, with a tentative D call TRBD1 (5 bases). The germline V gene has CDR1 MNHNS and CDR2 SASEGT. This CDR3 has 12 amino acids. Trimming removed 6 bases at V and 3 bases at J, with 8 bases between. DNA for the CDR3: TGTGCCAGCAGGGACATCTACTATGGCTACACCTTC. Its translation is CASRDIYYGYTF.

The rearrangement links TRBV28 to TRBJ1-1; TRBD1 might be the D (6 bases). This CDR3 is 14 amino acids long. V was pared by 8 bases and J by 1 base, with 14 bases between. CDR1 and CDR2 from the germline V gene are MDHEN and SYDVKM. This chain's CDR3 is CASPPAGENTEAFF. The CDR3 coding sequence is TGTGCCAGCCCCCCGGCAGGGGAGAACACTGAAGCTTTCTTT.

This rearrangement joins TRBV20-1 to TRBJ1-1; D gene unclear. The V gene lost 3 bases and the J gene lost 4 bases, with 6 bases spanning the gap. The germline V gene encodes CDR1 DFQATT and CDR2 SNEGSKA (reference sequence). The CDR3 length is 11 residues. Written as DNA, the CDR3 is TGCAGTGCTAGCAGGCTCACTGAAGCTTTCTTT. Encoded protein: CSASRLTEAFF.

In this sample, this clone turned up once. V usage is TRBV7-9 and J usage is TRBJ2-1; 8 bases are a match to TRBD2. CDR1 SEHNR and CDR2 FQNEAQ come from the germline V gene (reference sequence). Germline trimming cut 1 base from V and 5 bases from J; bases unmatched to any gene: 1. The CDR3 sequence is 14 residues long. The CDR3 DNA reads as TGTGCCAGCAGCTTAGGCGGGAGGCACAATGAGCAGTTCTTC. Its protein is CASSLGGRHNEQFF.

To note about this clone: Other nucleotide sequences from this sample produce the same CDR3. In DNA form, the CDR3 reads TGTGCCAGCAGCTTGGCTAGCGGCCCCAATGGCGGGGAGCTGTTTTTT. Protein sequence: CASSLASGPNGGELFF. The J gene is TRBJ2-2, the V gene TRBV5-4; 7 bases map to TRBD2. CDR3 length equals 16 residues. Germline-derived CDR1 and CDR2 are SGHNT and YYREEE (reference sequence). Unmatched junction bases numbered 9, after V lost 0 bases and J lost 7 bases.

The rearrangement joins TRBV25-1 to TRBJ1-4, with a possible D match to TRBD1 (5 bases). V lost 10 bases and J lost 0, with 9 bases in between. CDR1 is MGHDK, CDR2 SYGVNS, per germline. CDR3 length: 13 amino acids. As DNA, the CDR3 is TGTGCCACCAAAGGGGCAACTAATGAAAAACTGTTTTTT. Its translation is CATKGATNEKLFF.

This clone was counted a single time. The chain couples TRBV9 to TRBJ2-3; D may be TRBD1 (6 bases). Germline assignment: CDR1 SGDLS and CDR2 YYNGEE. The CDR3 loop spans 14 amino acids. Trimming left V 0 bases short and J 4 bases short, with 9 bases between. The CDR3 DNA reads as TGTGCCAGCAGCGTAGCTGACAGGTCAGATACGCAGTATTTT. Translated, it gives CASSVADRSDTQYF.

A note on this clone: Other DNA sequences in this sample translate to the same CDR3. The genes are TRBV5-1 and TRBJ2-5; the match to TRBD2 covers 11 bases. In germline, CDR1 is SGHRS, CDR2 YFSETQ. Germline trimming cut 4 bases from V and 2 bases from J; bases unmatched to any gene: 1. There are 14 residues in the CDR3. CDR3 loop: CASSLAGGQETQYF. For the CDR3, the DNA is TGCGCCAGCAGCCTAGCGGGGGGACAAGAGACCCAGTACTTC.

This rearrangement joins TRBV28 to TRBJ1-2, with D maybe TRBD1 (6 bases). Germline lookup yields CDR1 MDHEN and CDR2 SYDVKM. Trimming cost V 3 bases and J 7 bases, with 15 bases left between them. This CDR3 spans 14 amino acids. The CDR3 bases are TGTGCCAGCAGTTTTGGTTCAGGGGTGGCTGGCTACACCTTC. Translated: CASSFGSGVAGYTF.

This chain uses TRBV9 with TRBJ2-3; D may be TRBD1 (6 bases). Germline-derived CDR1 and CDR2 are SGDLS and YYNGEE. The CDR3 sequence is 16 residues long. Trimming cost V 0 bases and J 5 bases, with 16 bases left between them. The CDR3, as DNA: TGTGCCAGCAGCGTAGCAGGGGCCCCTGGAGGAGATACGCAGTATTTT. Protein product: CASSVAGAPGGDTQYF.

The chain recombines TRBV2 with TRBJ2-1, with 7 bases aligning to TRBD2. The V and J ends lost 7 bases and 9 bases, in that order; junction bases with no gene match: 12. Germline CDR1 is SNHLY and CDR2 is FYNNEI. This CDR3 region has 14 residues. For the CDR3, the DNA is TGTGCCAGCAACCAAGCGGGGACGGGGGTTGAGCAGTTCTTC. This codes for CASNQAGTGVEQFF.

The count of this clone is one. The CDR3, as DNA: TGTGCCAGCAGCTTACAGGGGGCAGACTATGGCTACACCTTC. This gives the protein CASSLQGADYGYTF. The genes are TRBV5-4 and TRBJ1-2; 9 nucleotides agree with TRBD1. CDR3 length: 14 residues. CDR1 and CDR2 from the germline V gene are SGHNT and YYREEE (reference sequence). Unmatched junction bases numbered 2, after V lost 2 bases and J lost 3 bases.

V usage is TRBV2 and J usage is TRBJ1-2, with D possibly being TRBD1 (5 bases). Trimming took off 0 bases at V and 5 bases at J, with 10 bases between the two ends. The length of the CDR3 is 14 residues. CDR1 SNHLY and CDR2 FYNNEI come from the germline V gene. The CDR3 DNA sequence: TGTGCCAGCAGTGAAGCGGATGGGGGGTATGGCTACACCTTC. It specifies CASSEADGGYGYTF.

This clone was counted a few times. This rearrangement joins TRBV9 to TRBJ2-1; 9 positions match TRBD1. The V gene's germline CDR1 is SGDLS and CDR2 YYNGEE. J was trimmed by 2 bases and V by 7 bases; bases with no gene match: 7. CDR3 length: 15 residues. CDR3 DNA: TGTGCCAGCGGGGTCGGGACAGGGACCTACAATGAGCAGTTCTTC. It encodes CASGVGTGTYNEQFF. Full variable domain (remainder filled in from reference TRBV9 and TRBJ2-1): DSGVTQTPKHLITATGQRVTLRCSPRSGDLSVYWYQQSLDQGLQFLIQYYNGEERAKGNILERFSAQQFPDLHSELNLSSLELGDSALYFCASGVGTGTYNEQFFGPGTRLTVL.

The J gene is TRBJ1-2, the V gene TRBV28, with 8 bases lining up with TRBD1. Germline values: CDR1 MDHEN, CDR2 SYDVKM. J was trimmed by 6 bases and V by 3 bases; bases with no gene match: 9. The CDR3 extends over 15 amino acids. Written as DNA, the CDR3 is TGTGCCAGCAGTTTCCCTCCCCTGGACAGGGATGGCTACACCTTC. Protein product: CASSFPPLDRDGYTF.

This chain connects TRBV25-1 to TRBJ2-2, with D tentatively TRBD1 (6 bases). Germline values: CDR1 MGHDK, CDR2 SYGVNS. Trimming cost V 3 bases and J 4 bases, with 12 bases left between them. The CDR3 is 15 residues long. In DNA, the CDR3 is TGTGCCAGCAGTGACCCGGGACACGTCACCGGGGAGCTGTTTTTT. This translates into CASSDPGHVTGELFF.

The chain joins TRBV29-1 to TRBJ2-1; 8 nucleotides agree with TRBD2. The V gene's germline CDR1 is SQVTM and CDR2 ANQGSEA. The V and J ends lost 3 bases and 4 bases, in that order; junction bases with no gene match: 5. This CDR3 has 14 residues. CDR3 bases: TGCAGCGTTGAGTTGGGCGGGGGGTACAATGAGCAGTTCTTC. Amino acid sequence: CSVELGGGYNEQFF.

This chain uses TRBV7-9 with TRBJ2-1, with D perhaps matching TRBD1 (6 bases). The CDR3 consists of 14 residues. Between the trimmed V and J ends, which lost 3 bases and 2 bases, there was a span of 8 bases. The germline CDR1 and CDR2 sequences are SEHNR and FQNEAQ (reference sequence). In DNA, the CDR3 is TGTGCCAGCAGCTTGGACAGTACCTACAATGAGCAGTTCTTC. This translates into CASSLDSTYNEQFF.

In DNA form, the CDR3 reads TGTGCAACCAAAAGAGGGACAAACAACTATGGCTACACCTTC. It encodes CATKRGTNNYGYTF. The rearrangement links TRBV6-5 to TRBJ1-2; the D gene is possibly TRBD1 (6 bases). The CDR3 is made up of 14 amino acids. Germline V lookup: CDR1 MNHEY, CDR2 SVGAGI.

The chain couples TRBV5-1 to TRBJ1-2; 9 bases align to TRBD1. CDR1 and CDR2 from the germline V gene are SGHRS and YFSETQ. The CDR3 has 14 amino acids. The junction had 9 bases not matched to a gene; V was cut back by 4 bases and J by 8 bases. CDR3 protein: CASSPDRGGWGYTF. CDR3 nucleotide sequence: TGCGCCAGCAGCCCGGACAGGGGAGGATGGGGCTACACCTTC.